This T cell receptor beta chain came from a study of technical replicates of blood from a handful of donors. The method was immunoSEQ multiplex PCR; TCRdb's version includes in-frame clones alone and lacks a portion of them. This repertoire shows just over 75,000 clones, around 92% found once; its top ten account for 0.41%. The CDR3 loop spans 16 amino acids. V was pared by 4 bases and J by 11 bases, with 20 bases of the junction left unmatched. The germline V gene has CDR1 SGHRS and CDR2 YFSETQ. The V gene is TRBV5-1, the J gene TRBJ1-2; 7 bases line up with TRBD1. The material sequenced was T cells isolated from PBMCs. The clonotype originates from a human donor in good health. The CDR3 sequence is CASSTALGQHSYRYTF. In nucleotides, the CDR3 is TGCGCCAGCAGCACAGCCCTGGGACAGCACTCCTACAGATACACCTTC.